Sequencing of this T cell receptor beta chain was carried out in a study of T-cell reconstitution after alpha-beta-depleted transplantation in children. This clonotype was seen repeatedly, ten times or more. The antigen is not known. Broader study findings: The high TCRbeta diversity at day 60 in some patients came from surviving recipient T cells and thymic progenitors. Counts and diversity of T cells one year after transplant came mostly from newly produced T cells. Expanded graft clones, several hundred of them, were reportedly the source of alpha-beta T cells about two months after transplant.

Preparing the TCRbeta library involved the use of unique molecular identifiers. TCRdb fed the PCR reads into MiXCR, producing one record per CDR3 protein. The data contain approximately 230,000 distinct CDR3 sequences, over 20% of them seen just once; the ten biggest clones take up roughly 2.6%. The germline V and J ends were trimmed by 4 bases and 2 bases, with 6 bases remaining between them. The length of the CDR3 is 11 residues. CDR1 and CDR2 from the germline V gene are SQVTM and ANQGSEA. The sample consisted of PBMCs, taken before TCRalphabeta/CD19-depleted stem cell transplant. The chain couples TRBV29-1 to TRBJ2-7, with D uncertain. The sequence came from a girl aged 2 to 10 with Fanconi anemia, due to receive a stem cell transplant. Here the CDR3 DNA reads TGCAGCGTTGCCCCCCCCTACGAGCAGTACTTC. This codes for CSVAPPYEQYF.